This entry describes one T cell receptor beta chain. The source of the sample is a study of blood T cell repertoires in COVID-19. Study context: Sample material is recorded as cDNA or gDNA derived from T cells, B-cell-depleted T cells, or PBMCs.

Original processing notes: Cell counts per sample came from amplifying reference gene primers. Profiling relied on immunoSEQ multiplex PCR, and the TCRdb table lists in-frame clones only, not all of them. Clonal size and the V and J genes are those of that table, whereas D and trimming came from the DNA. The repertoire holds 83,000 or so clones, with around 90% as singletons. The CDR3 contains 16 residues. Unmatched junction bases numbered 16, after V lost 7 bases and J lost 4 bases. Germline CDR1 and CDR2: SQVTM and ANQGSEA. The sequencing sample was made of peripheral blood. The chain couples TRBV29-1 to TRBJ1-2; 9 bases match TRBD1. This receptor was obtained from a man older than 75 with active or convalescent COVID-19. The CDR3 DNA sequence: TGCAGCGCTACAAAAGAAGACAGGGGGATCTTCTATGGCTACACCTTC. Translated: CSATKEDRGIFYGYTF.